This TCR beta chain was documented in a study of CD8 T cells in Susac syndrome. On the study more broadly: Among the sequenced Susac syndrome patients, 5 or 6 had active disease while eight were in remission.

From blood CD8+ and CD4+ T cells, TCR beta sequences were generated. TEMRA cells were FACS-enriched and CD8+ and CD4+ T cells negatively isolated. Broader study findings: Maximal CD8+ clonal expansion in Susac was observed within TEMRA cells and among active patients.

Concerning this clonotype: Its specificity is not known.

Reverse transcription used about 0.45 to 1 ug RNA and random hexamers. Using its own MiXCR run on the immunoSEQ multiplex PCR reads, TCRdb lists one record per CDR3 protein. This table holds roughly 100,000 distinct CDR3 sequences, approximately 93% found once. Sequencing input: CD8+ T cells from PBMCs. The sequence was obtained from a human donor with Susac syndrome.

In DNA, the CDR3 is TGTGCCAGCAGTTACAGCTCCTACAATGAGCAGTTCTTC. Residues: CASSYSSYNEQFF. The V call is TRBV6-2 or TRBV6-3, the J call TRBJ2-1; D is undetermined. Trimming cost V 2 bases and J 0 bases, with 2 bases left between them. The CDR3 length is 13 residues. Germline assignment: CDR1 MNHEY and CDR2 SVGEGT.